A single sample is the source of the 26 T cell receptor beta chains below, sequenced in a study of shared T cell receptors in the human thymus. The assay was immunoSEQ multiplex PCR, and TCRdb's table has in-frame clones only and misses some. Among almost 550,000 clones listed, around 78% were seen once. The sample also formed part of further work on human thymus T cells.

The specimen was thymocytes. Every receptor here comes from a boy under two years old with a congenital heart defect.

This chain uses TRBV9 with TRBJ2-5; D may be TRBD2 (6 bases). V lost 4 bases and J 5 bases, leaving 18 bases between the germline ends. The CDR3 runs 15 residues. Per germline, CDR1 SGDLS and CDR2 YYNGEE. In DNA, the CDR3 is TGTGCCAGCAGCAAACAGACTAGGGGTCAGGAGACCCAGTACTTC. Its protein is CASSKQTRGQETQYF. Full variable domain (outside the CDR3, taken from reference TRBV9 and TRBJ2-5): DSGVTQTPKHLITATGQRVTLRCSPRSGDLSVYWYQQSLDQGLQFLIQYYNGEERAKGNILERFSAQQFPDLHSELNLSSLELGDSALYFCASSKQTRGQETQYFGPGTRLLVL.

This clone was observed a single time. This chain's CDR3 is CASSPGTSGRGGVAGELFF. In DNA, the CDR3 is TGTGCCAGCAGCCCAGGGACTAGCGGGAGAGGAGGTGTGGCCGGGGAGCTGTTTTTT. The chain employs TRBV7-2 and TRBJ2-2, with 14 bases aligning to TRBD2. This CDR3 has 19 residues. J was trimmed by 6 bases and V by 5 bases; bases with no gene match: 14. The germline gives CDR1 SGHTA, CDR2 FQGNSA.

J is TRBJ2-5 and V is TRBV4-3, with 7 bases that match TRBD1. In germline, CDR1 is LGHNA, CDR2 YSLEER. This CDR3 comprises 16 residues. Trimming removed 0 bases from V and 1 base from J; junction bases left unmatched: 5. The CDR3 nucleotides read TGCGCCAGCAGCCAAGAAATGGACAGGCCCCAAGAGACCCAGTACTTC. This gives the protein CASSQEMDRPQETQYF.

CDR3 protein: CASSSGLAGPNSGANVLTF. CDR3 in DNA: TGTGCCAGCAGCTCGGGACTAGCGGGACCCAACTCTGGGGCCAACGTCCTGACTTTC. This chain connects TRBV7-6 to TRBJ2-6; 13 positions agree with TRBD2. The CDR3 spans 19 residues. The germline V gene encodes CDR1 SGHVS and CDR2 FNYEAQ. The V and J ends lost 4 bases and 0 bases, in that order; junction bases with no gene match: 6.

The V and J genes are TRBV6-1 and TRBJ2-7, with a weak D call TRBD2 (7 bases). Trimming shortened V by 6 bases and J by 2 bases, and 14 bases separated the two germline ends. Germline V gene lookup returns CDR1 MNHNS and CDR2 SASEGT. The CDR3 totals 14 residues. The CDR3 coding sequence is TGTGCCAGCAGGATTGTCGGGGGGCCCTACGAGCAGTACTTC. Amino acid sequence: CASRIVGGPYEQYF.

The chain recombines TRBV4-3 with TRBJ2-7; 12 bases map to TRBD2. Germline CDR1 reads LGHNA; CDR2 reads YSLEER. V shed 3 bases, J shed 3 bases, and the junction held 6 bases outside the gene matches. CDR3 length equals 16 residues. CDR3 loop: CASSQETSGRFYEQYF. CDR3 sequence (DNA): TGCGCCAGCAGCCAGGAGACTAGCGGGAGATTCTACGAGCAGTACTTC.

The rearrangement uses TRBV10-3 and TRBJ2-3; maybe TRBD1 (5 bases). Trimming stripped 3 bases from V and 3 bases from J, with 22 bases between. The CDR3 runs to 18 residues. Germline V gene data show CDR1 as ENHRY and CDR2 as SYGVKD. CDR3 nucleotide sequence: TGTGCCATCAGTGACCCTGACGCCGCCACAGGTCCAACAGATACGCAGTATTTT. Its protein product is CAISDPDAATGPTDTQYF.

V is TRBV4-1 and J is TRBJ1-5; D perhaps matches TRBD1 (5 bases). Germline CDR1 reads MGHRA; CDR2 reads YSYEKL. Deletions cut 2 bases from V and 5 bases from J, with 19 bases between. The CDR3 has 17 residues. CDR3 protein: CASSQRQPDGPYQPQHF. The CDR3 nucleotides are TGCGCCAGCAGCCAACGACAGCCGGACGGACCGTATCAGCCCCAGCATTTT.

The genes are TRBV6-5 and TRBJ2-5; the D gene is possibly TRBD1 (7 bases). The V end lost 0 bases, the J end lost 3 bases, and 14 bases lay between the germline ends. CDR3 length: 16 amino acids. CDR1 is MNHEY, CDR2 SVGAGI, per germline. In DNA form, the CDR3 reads TGTGCCAGCAGTTACTCGGAGGAGGGGGCGGAAGAGACCCAGTACTTC. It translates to CASSYSEEGAEETQYF.

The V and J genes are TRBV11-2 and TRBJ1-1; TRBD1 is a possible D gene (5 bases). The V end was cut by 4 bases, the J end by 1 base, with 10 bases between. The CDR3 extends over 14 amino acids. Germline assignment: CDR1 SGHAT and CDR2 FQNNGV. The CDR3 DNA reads TGTGCCAGCAGCTCCAATACAGGGAACACTGAAGCTTTCTTT. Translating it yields CASSSNTGNTEAFF.

CDR3 sequence: CASSLQGGGDSIYF. Written as DNA, the CDR3 is TGTGCCAGCAGCTTACAGGGAGGGGGAGACTCCATATATTTT. The chain couples TRBV5-4 to TRBJ1-3; the D gene is possibly TRBD1 (6 bases). The CDR3 length is 14 residues. Trimming took 2 bases from V and 11 from J, leaving 17 bases between them. The germline V gene encodes CDR1 SGHNT and CDR2 YYREEE (reference sequence).

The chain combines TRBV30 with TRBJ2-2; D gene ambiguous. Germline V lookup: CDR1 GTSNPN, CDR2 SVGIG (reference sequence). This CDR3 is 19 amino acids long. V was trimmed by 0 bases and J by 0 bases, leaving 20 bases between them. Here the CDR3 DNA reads TGTGCCTGGAGTGTAGTTCCCGGTAGGAGCGTCGCGAACACCGGGGAGCTGTTTTTT. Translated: CAWSVVPGRSVANTGELFF.

The CDR3 reads CASSKSGTGGSEAFF. As DNA, the CDR3 is TGTGCCAGCAGCAAGTCCGGGACAGGGGGTTCTGAAGCTTTCTTT. The chain has TRBV7-9 and TRBJ1-1; 11 bases match TRBD1. Germline V gives CDR1 SEHNR, CDR2 FQNEAQ (reference sequence). The CDR3 contains 15 residues. V gave up 5 bases and J gave up 6 bases; unmatched junction bases: 8.

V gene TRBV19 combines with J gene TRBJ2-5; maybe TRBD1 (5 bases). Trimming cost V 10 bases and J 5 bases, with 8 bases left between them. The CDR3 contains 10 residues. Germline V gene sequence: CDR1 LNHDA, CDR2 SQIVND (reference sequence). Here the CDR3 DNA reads TGTGCCACAAAGGGGGAGACCCAGTACTTC. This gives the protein CATKGETQYF.

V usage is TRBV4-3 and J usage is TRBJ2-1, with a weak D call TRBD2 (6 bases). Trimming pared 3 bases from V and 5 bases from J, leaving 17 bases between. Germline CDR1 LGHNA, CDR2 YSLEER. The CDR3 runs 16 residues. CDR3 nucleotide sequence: TGCGCCAGCAGCCACGTGAGACTAGAACAGAACAATGAGCAGTTCTTC. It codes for CASSHVRLEQNNEQFF.

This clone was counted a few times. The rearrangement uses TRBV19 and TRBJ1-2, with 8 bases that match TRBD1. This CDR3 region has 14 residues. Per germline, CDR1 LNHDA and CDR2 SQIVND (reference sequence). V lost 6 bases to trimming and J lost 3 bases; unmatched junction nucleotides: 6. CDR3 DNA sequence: TGTGCCAGTAGGCGAGGGACAGGACACTATGGCTACACCTTC. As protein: CASRRGTGHYGYTF. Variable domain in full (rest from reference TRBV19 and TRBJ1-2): DGGITQSPKYLFRKEGQNVTLSCEQNLNHDAMYWYRQDPGQGLRLIYYSQIVNDFQKGDIAEGYSVSREKKESFPLTVTSAQKNPTAFYLCASRRGTGHYGYTFGSGTRLTVV.

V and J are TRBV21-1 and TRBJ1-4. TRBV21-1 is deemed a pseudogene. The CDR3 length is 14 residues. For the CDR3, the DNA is TGTGCCAGCAGCAATGGGGGGGCTGGCGAAAAACTGTTTTTT. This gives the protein CASSNGGAGEKLFF.

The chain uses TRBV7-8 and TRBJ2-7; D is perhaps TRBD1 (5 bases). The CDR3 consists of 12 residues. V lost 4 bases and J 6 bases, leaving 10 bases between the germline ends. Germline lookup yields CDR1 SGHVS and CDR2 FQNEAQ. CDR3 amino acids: CASSSRVGEQYF. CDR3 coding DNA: TGTGCCAGCAGCTCCAGGGTTGGCGAGCAGTACTTC.

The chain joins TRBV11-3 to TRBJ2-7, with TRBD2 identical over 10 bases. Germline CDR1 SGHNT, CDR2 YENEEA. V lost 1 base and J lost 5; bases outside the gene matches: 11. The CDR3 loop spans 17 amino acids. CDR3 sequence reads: CASSLGDSSGSENEQYF. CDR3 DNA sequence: TGTGCCAGCAGCTTAGGTGACTCTAGCGGGAGTGAGAACGAGCAGTACTTC.

The chain's CDR3 is CASSPGGGGMPQHF. The CDR3 DNA sequence: TGTGCCAGCAGTCCTGGGGGAGGGGGTATGCCCCAGCATTTT. V is TRBV27 and J is TRBJ1-5; tentative D call: TRBD1 (6 bases). This CDR3 has 14 residues. The V and J ends lost 5 bases and 9 bases respectively, with 17 bases between them. CDR1 MNHEY and CDR2 SMNVEV come from the germline V gene (reference sequence).

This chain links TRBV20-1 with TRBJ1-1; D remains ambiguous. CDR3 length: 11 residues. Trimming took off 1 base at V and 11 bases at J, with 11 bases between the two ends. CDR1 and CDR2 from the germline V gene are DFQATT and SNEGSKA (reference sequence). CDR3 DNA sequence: TGCAGTGCTAGAGCCCCGGTGGGCGCTTTCTTT. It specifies CSARAPVGAFF.

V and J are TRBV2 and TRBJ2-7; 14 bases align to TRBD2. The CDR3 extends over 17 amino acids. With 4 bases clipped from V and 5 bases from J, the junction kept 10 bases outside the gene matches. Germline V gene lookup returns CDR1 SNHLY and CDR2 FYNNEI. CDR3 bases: TGTGCCAGCAGTGCAGGGACTAGCGGGAGATCATTCCACGAGCAGTACTTC. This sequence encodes CASSAGTSGRSFHEQYF.

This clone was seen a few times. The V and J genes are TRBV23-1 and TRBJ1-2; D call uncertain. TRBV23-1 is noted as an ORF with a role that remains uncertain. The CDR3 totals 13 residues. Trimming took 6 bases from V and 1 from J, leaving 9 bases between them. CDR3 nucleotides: TGCGCCAGCAGAGGAGAATTTAACTATGGCTACACCTTC. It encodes CASRGEFNYGYTF.

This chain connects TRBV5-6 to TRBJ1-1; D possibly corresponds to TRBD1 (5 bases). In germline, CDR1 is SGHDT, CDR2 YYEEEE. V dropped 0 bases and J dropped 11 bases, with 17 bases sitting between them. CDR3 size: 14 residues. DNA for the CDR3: TGTGCCAGCAGCTTGGCCGGGAGGGACTCCACTGCTTTCTTT. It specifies CASSLAGRDSTAFF.

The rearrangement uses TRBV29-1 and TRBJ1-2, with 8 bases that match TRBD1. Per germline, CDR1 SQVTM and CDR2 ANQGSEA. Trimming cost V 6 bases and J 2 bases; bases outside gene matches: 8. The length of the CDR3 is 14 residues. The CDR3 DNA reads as TGCAGCGTCACGAGACAGGGGAACAACTATGGCTACACCTTC. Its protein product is CSVTRQGNNYGYTF.

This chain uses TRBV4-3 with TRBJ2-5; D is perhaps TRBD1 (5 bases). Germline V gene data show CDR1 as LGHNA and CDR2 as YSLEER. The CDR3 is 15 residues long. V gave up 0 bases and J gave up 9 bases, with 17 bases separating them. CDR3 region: CASSQEISGSCPQYF. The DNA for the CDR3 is TGCGCCAGCAGCCAAGAGATCTCAGGGTCATGTCCCCAGTACTTC.